This TCR beta chain stems from a study of T cell responses to AZD1222 COVID-19 vaccine. This clone was detected once. Its cognate antigen is unknown. Study-wide results and limits: Donors skewed white British and female; clonal diversity was possibly underestimated.

Sequencing used immunoSEQ multiplex PCR; TCRdb keeps in-frame clones, though not all of them. The table lists tens of thousands of clones, 88% of them singletons, with 8% to 10% in the top ten. Germline CDR1 reads SGHTA; CDR2 reads FQGNSA. The CDR3 totals 14 residues. The ends lost 1 base at V and 7 bases at J; junction bases unmatched: 6. The receptor was derived from an adult who received the MenACWY meningococcal vaccine as a control. The sequences come from peripheral blood, collected 28 days after the second dose of the MenACWY control vaccine. The gene calls are TRBV7-2 and TRBJ1-1; 7 bases agree with TRBD1. The CDR3 protein is CASSLGGGAGEAFF. The CDR3 coding sequence is TGTGCCAGCAGCTTAGGAGGGGGCGCGGGTGAAGCTTTCTTT.